Each of the 8 T cell receptor beta chains below was sequenced from the same sample in a study of CD8+ T cells in alopecia areata. Reverse transcribed after extraction, RNA yielded cDNA as the sequencing template. Data came from immunoSEQ multiplex PCR; TCRdb stores just in-frame clones and leaves some out. Of 100,000 to 150,000 clones in the sample, 45% to 50% were seen once. Sequences were derived from CD8+ T cells sorted from blood, sampled at week 0. These receptors came from a human donor with alopecia areata.

This CDR3 reads CASSRPPLNEKLFF. DNA of the CDR3: TGTGCCAGCAGCCGCCCACCTCTAAATGAAAAACTGTTTTTT. The chain uses TRBV7-9 and TRBJ1-4; D unresolved. Germline CDR1 SEHNR, CDR2 FQNEAQ (reference sequence). The CDR3 runs to 14 residues. V was cut by 5 bases and J by 5 bases, with 12 bases left in between.

This clone was found once. V is TRBV5-4 and J is TRBJ1-1; D gene uncertain. V was shortened by 1 base and J by 5 bases, with 9 bases between the two germline ends. The V gene's germline CDR1 is SGHNT and CDR2 YYREEE (reference sequence). This CDR3 comprises 13 residues. As DNA, the CDR3 is TGTGCCAGCAGCTTGACTAAAAGGACTGAAGCTTTCTTT. Translation: CASSLTKRTEAFF.

This chain joins TRBV25-1 and TRBJ2-2; D remains ambiguous. Trimming stripped 4 bases from V and 4 bases from J, with 13 bases between. The length of the CDR3 is 15 residues. Germline V gives CDR1 MGHDK, CDR2 SYGVNS. Here the CDR3 reads CASSVSGSSTGELFF. The CDR3 region has the DNA TGTGCCAGCAGTGTGTCGGGCTCCTCCACCGGGGAGCTGTTTTTT.

This chain joins TRBV29-1 and TRBJ2-1; a weak D match, TRBD2 (6 bases). V was trimmed by 8 bases and J by 1 base, leaving 12 bases between them. The CDR3 spans 13 residues. The germline V gene has CDR1 SQVTM and CDR2 ANQGSEA. The CDR3 reads CSLLGGSYNEQFF. For the CDR3, the DNA is TGCAGCCTTCTCGGGGGATCCTACAATGAGCAGTTCTTC.

The sample holds a few counts of this clone. The rearrangement uses TRBV7-3 and TRBJ2-7, with D maybe TRBD2 (6 bases). Germline assignment: CDR1 SGHTA and CDR2 FQGTGA. The CDR3 is 15 residues long. V shed 5 bases and J shed 3 bases, with 17 bases lying between them. CDR3 residues: CASSPGVGPIYEQYF. The CDR3 DNA follows: TGTGCCAGCAGCCCGGGGGTAGGGCCCATCTACGAGCAGTACTTC.

The chain is built from TRBV5-4 and TRBJ2-2, with a possible D match to TRBD1 (6 bases). Trimming removed 6 bases from V and 5 bases from J, with 20 bases in between. Germline lookup yields CDR1 SGHNT and CDR2 YYREEE (reference sequence). The CDR3 has 16 residues. As DNA, the CDR3 is TGTGCCAGCATGATTTCATGGGCAGGGGAAACCGGGGAGCTGTTTTTT. The encoded protein is CASMISWAGETGELFF.

The rearrangement uses TRBV25-1 and TRBJ1-5; D gene ambiguous. In germline, CDR1 is MGHDK, CDR2 SYGVNS. Trimming shortened V by 3 bases and J by 0 bases, and 6 bases separated the two germline ends. There are 14 residues in the CDR3. CDR3 nucleotides: TGTGCCAGCAGTGAGGTGTCTAGCAATCAGCCCCAGCATTTT. Translated: CASSEVSSNQPQHF.

The chain couples TRBV15 to TRBJ2-3; 7 bases agree with TRBD1. The germline CDR1 and CDR2 sequences are LNHNV and YYDKDF (reference sequence). With V trimmed by 2 bases and J by 1 base, 9 bases remained unmatched. The length of the CDR3 is 17 residues. DNA of the CDR3: TGTGCCACCAGCAGACGAAGGACAGGCTTGGGCACAGATACGCAGTATTTT. It specifies CATSRRRTGLGTDTQYF.